This T cell receptor beta chain was captured by sequencing in a study of blood T cell repertoires in COVID-19. Study details: Samples taken during acute and convalescent COVID-19 were collected in the United States, Italy and Spain.

Per germline, CDR1 MGHDK and CDR2 SYGVNS. V lost 1 base, J lost 6 bases, and 8 bases lay in between. CDR3 length equals 13 residues. Authors' methods: How many nucleated cells were present was estimated from reference gene primer amplification. Repertoires were generated with immunoSEQ multiplex PCR, while TCRdb's copy carries only in-frame clones and drops some. The DNA gave D and trimming, while V, J and clone size come from that table. Here the sample spans some 14,000 clones, less than 95% being singletons. This clonotype originated in a human donor in a cohort sampled during active COVID-19. The chain employs TRBV25-1 and TRBJ2-3; D remains unclear. Specimen: peripheral blood. The CDR3 DNA reads TGTGCCAGCAGTGAATGGGCCTCGGATACGCAGTATTTT. Translation: CASSEWASDTQYF.